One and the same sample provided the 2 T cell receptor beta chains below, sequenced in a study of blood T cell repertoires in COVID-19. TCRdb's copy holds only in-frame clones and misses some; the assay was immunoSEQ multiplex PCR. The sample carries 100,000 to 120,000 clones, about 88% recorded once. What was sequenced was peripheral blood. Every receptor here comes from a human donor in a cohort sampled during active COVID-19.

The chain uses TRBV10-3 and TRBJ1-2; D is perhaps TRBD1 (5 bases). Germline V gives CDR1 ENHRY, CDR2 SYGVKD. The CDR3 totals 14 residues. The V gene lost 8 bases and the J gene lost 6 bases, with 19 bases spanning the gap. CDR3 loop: CAISTLGGGDGYTF. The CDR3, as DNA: TGTGCCATCTCAACGCTGGGGGGTGGAGATGGCTACACCTTC.

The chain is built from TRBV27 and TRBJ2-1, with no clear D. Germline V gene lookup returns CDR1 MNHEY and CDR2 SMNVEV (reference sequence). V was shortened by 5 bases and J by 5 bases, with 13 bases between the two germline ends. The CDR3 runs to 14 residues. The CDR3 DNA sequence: TGTGCCAGCAGTGCAGATTTATTCAACAATGAGCAGTTCTTC. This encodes CASSADLFNNEQFF.